This is a list of T cell receptor beta chains from one sample in a study of monozygotic twins with inflammatory bowel disease. TCRdb re-called the 5' RACE reads, yielding one record per CDR3 amino acid sequence without DNA. The sample totals around 450,000 distinct CDR3 sequences. What was sequenced was blood. These receptors were taken from a human donor with ulcerative colitis or Crohn's disease, or a healthy co-twin of an affected twin (not recorded which). Each CDR3 is given with its conserved first and last residue. Each record gives: J gene, V gene, CDR3 protein.

J: TRBJ2-3
V: TRBV12-3/TRBV12-4
CDR3: CASSRTSGYLRGTQYF

J: TRBJ1-5
V: TRBV19
CDR3: CASSLFVGSTSEPQHF

J: TRBJ2-1
V: TRBV20-1
CDR3: CSARGAAGEIYNEQFF

J: TRBJ1-1
V: TRBV6-2/TRBV6-3
CDR3: CASSYFGQNTEAFF

J: TRBJ2-7
V: TRBV28
CDR3: CASSRTSGNSEQYF

J: TRBJ2-7
V: TRBV7-8
CDR3: CASMPRQPYEQYF

J: TRBJ1-2
V: TRBV18
CDR3: CASSYQGDYGYTF

J: TRBJ1-2
V: TRBV6-6
CDR3: CASRNGGDYGYTF

J: TRBJ2-5
V: TRBV5-1
CDR3: CASSLGGGGGQETQYF

J: TRBJ2-3
V: TRBV19
CDR3: CASGFSTDTQYF

J: TRBJ1-4
V: TRBV5-1
CDR3: CASSWRTGRGTNEKLFF

J: TRBJ1-1
V: TRBV7-3
CDR3: CASRAPGQNTEAFF

J: TRBJ1-2
V: TRBV7-2
CDR3: CASSLGHGNTF

J: TRBJ1-1
V: TRBV7-9
CDR3: CASSFSSRGAFF

J: TRBJ2-5
V: TRBV5-1
CDR3: CASSLAGLASQETQYF

J: TRBJ2-3
V: TRBV9
CDR3: CASSASRSDTQYF

J: TRBJ1-2
V: TRBV18
CDR3: CASSPGTVYGYTF

J: TRBJ2-1
V: TRBV7-3
CDR3: CASSLSGLAGVDEQFF

J: TRBJ1-5
V: TRBV7-9
CDR3: CASSQAQGAGNQPQHF

J: TRBJ2-7
V: TRBV3-1
CDR3: CASSQEYRNYEQYF

J: TRBJ2-7
V: TRBV27
CDR3: CASSSTKAGGIYEQYF

J: TRBJ1-2
V: TRBV7-8
CDR3: CASSPGSNYGYTF

J: TRBJ2-5
V: TRBV20-1
CDR3: CSARDGSRETQYF

J: TRBJ2-2
V: TRBV7-8
CDR3: CASSPVGAGTGELFF

J: TRBJ2-1
V: TRBV30
CDR3: CAWSGDSNNEQFF

J: TRBJ2-7
V: TRBV4-1
CDR3: CASSQDAGGFYEQYF

J: TRBJ2-1
V: TRBV28
CDR3: CASSLIRGPYNEQFF

J: TRBJ1-6
V: TRBV27
CDR3: CASKYSDNSPLHF

J: TRBJ1-2
V: TRBV5-4
CDR3: CASSSYGYYGYTF

J: TRBJ2-3
V: TRBV5-1
CDR3: CASSTTSASTDTQYF

J: TRBJ1-2
V: TRBV19
CDR3: CASSRTGSLNYGYTF

J: TRBJ1-2
V: TRBV20-1
CDR3: CSARGQGRYGYTF

J: TRBJ1-1
V: TRBV18
CDR3: CASSPGNGQMNTEAFF